This T cell receptor beta chain was sequenced in a study of CD8 T cells in Susac syndrome. RNA was extracted with the RNeasy kit, and a quantity of about 0.45 to 1 ug was reverse transcribed using random hexamers. The method of amplification for TCR beta CDR3 was immunoSEQ multiplex PCR, covering 54 Vbeta and 13 Jbeta. TCRdb fed the immunoSEQ multiplex PCR reads into MiXCR, producing one record per CDR3 protein. This sample has some 130,000 distinct CDR3 sequences, with over 90% found just once. The sample consisted of CD8+ T cells from PBMCs. This sequence originates from a human donor with Susac syndrome.

In nucleotides, the CDR3 is TGTGCCAGCAGCCATGGGGGGCACAATGAGCAGTTCTTC. This translates into CASSHGGHNEQFF. The chain has TRBV12-3 or TRBV12-4 and TRBJ2-1; D possibly uses TRBD1 or TRBD2 (6 bases each). Trimming cost V 6 bases and J 5 bases, with 11 bases left between them. CDR3 length: 13 residues.